This is a list of T cell receptor beta chains from one sample in a study of vaccination effects on CD4 cells after COVID-19. TCRdb's copy holds only in-frame clones and misses some; the assay was immunoSEQ multiplex PCR. The data show more than 40,000 clones, roughly two thirds seen once. For these receptors, no antigen is known. This material consisted of CD4+ T cells from PBMCs cultured with HCoV-OC43 spike peptides, taken before COVID-19 vaccination. The receptors stem from a human donor who received a COVID-19 vaccine. Each CDR3 is given with its conserved first and last residue. The D gene is left open where the match is weak. Clone size is given for some rows only: seen once, a few or many times, or a class if the clone is expanded.

j_gene | v_gene | d_gene | abundance | CDR3aa | CDR3nt
TRBJ2-2 | TRBV6-2/TRBV6-3 | TRBD2 | once | CASSYGLALSGELFF | TGTGCCAGCAGTTACGGACTAGCCCTGTCCGGGGAGCTGTTTTTT
TRBJ2-7 | TRBV2 | - | - | CATSARYPRGEQYF | TGTGCCACCTCCGCCCGGTACCCCCGGGGCGAGCAGTACTTC
TRBJ2-4 | TRBV4-2 | - | - | CASSQGLGIQYF | TGTGCCAGCAGCCAAGGGTTAGGCATTCAGTACTTC
TRBJ2-3 | TRBV4-1 | - | - | CASSRVGLSTDTQYF | TGCGCCAGCAGCCGAGTGGGACTCAGCACAGATACGCAGTATTTT
TRBJ1-2 | TRBV12-3/TRBV12-4 | - | - | CASSSPYGYTF | TGTGCCAGCAGTTCCCCCTATGGCTACACCTTC
TRBJ1-5 | TRBV7-6 | - | - | CASSLGEGLNQPQHF | TGTGCCAGCAGCTTAGGGGAAGGTCTTAATCAGCCCCAGCATTTT
TRBJ1-1 | TRBV3-1/TRBV3-2 | - | - | CASTRKTSTEAFF | TGTGCCAGCACCCGCAAAACGTCCACTGAAGCTTTCTTT
TRBJ1-1 | TRBV7-2 | - | few | CASSSGRNTEAFF | TGTGCCAGCAGCTCGGGACGGAACACTGAAGCTTTCTTT
TRBJ1-1 | TRBV7-3 | - | - | CASSLFGHNTEAFF | TGTGCCAGCAGCTTATTCGGACACAACACTGAAGCTTTCTTT
TRBJ1-2 | TRBV4-1 | TRBD1 | - | CASSPGTGLRFYGYTF | TGCGCCAGCAGCCCCGGGACAGGATTGAGGTTCTATGGCTACACCTTC
TRBJ2-4 | TRBV4-2 | TRBD2 | - | CASSQNPGTSAAKNIQYF | TGTGCCAGCAGCCAAAATCCTGGGACTAGCGCCGCCAAAAACATTCAGTACTTC
TRBJ1-1 | TRBV11-2 | - | once | CASSLESASRAFF | TGTGCCAGCAGCTTAGAGAGTGCTTCGCGGGCTTTCTTT
TRBJ2-5 | TRBV6-2/TRBV6-3 | - | once | CASSYSGAQETQYF | TGTGCCAGCAGTTACTCGGGGGCCCAAGAGACCCAGTACTTC
TRBJ2-2 | TRBV15 | TRBD1 | - | CATSRVGTGLNTGELFF | TGTGCCACCAGCAGAGTAGGGACAGGGTTGAACACCGGGGAGCTGTTTTTT
TRBJ1-2 | TRBV30 | - | - | CAWSRGNRLNGYTF | TGTGCCTGGAGCAGGGGCAATCGCTTAAATGGCTACACCTTC
TRBJ1-2 | TRBV11-2 | - | few | CASSSQALYGYTF | TGTGCCAGCAGCTCGCAGGCTCTCTATGGCTACACCTTC
TRBJ2-3 | TRBV28 | TRBD1 | - | CASSPPTGLTDTQYF | TGTGCCAGCAGTCCCCCGACAGGGTTAACAGATACGCAGTATTTT
TRBJ1-6 | TRBV6-4 | - | - | CASSQTGANSPLHF | TGTGCCAGCAGTCAGACAGGAGCTAATTCACCCCTCCACTTT
TRBJ2-1 | TRBV4-2 | TRBD1 | few | CASSQRQGKGYNEQFF | TGTGCCAGCAGCCAAAGACAGGGGAAGGGCTACAATGAGCAGTTCTTC
TRBJ2-1 | TRBV30 | TRBD2 | - | CAWSIAGGNEQFF | TGTGCCTGGAGTATAGCGGGAGGTAATGAGCAGTTCTTC
TRBJ2-5 | TRBV4-2 | TRBD2 | - | CASSQGLAGGAETQYF | TGTGCCAGCAGCCAAGGGCTAGCGGGAGGGGCAGAGACCCAGTACTTC